Below are 18 T cell receptor beta chains sequenced from a single sample in a study of CXCR3-negative and CXCR3-positive naive CD8 T cells. The study made its TRB cDNA libraries by 5' RACE, adding UMI labels. TCRdb re-called the 5' RACE reads, yielding one record per CDR3 amino acid sequence without DNA. The sample data list 50,000 to 65,000 distinct CDR3 sequences. Sequenced sample: memory CD8+ T cells from blood. Every receptor here comes from a human donor in good health. Some clones in this sample may be carry-over from other donors' samples.

The J gene is TRBJ2-7, the V gene TRBV20-1; as DNA is missing, the TRBD1 call by TCRdb cannot be tested. Germline V CDR1 and CDR2: DFQATT, SNEGSKA (reference sequence). This CDR3 is 14 amino acids long. CDR3 loop: CSASTGAVDYEQYF.

This clonotype registers large by frequency. The rearrangement joins TRBV7-7 to TRBJ2-2; TCRdb returns TRBD2, unconfirmable since there is no DNA. From germline, CDR1 is SSHAT and CDR2 FNYEAQ (reference sequence). The CDR3 runs to 21 residues. CDR3: CASSLGLLSGGPKMNTGELFF. Complete variable domain (other parts from reference TRBV7-7 and TRBJ2-2): GAGVSQSPRYKVTKRGQDVTLRCDPISSHATLYWYQQALGQGPEFLTYFNYEAQPDKSGLPSDRFSAERPEGSISTLTIQRTEQRDSAMYRCASSLGLLSGGPKMNTGELFFGEGSRLTVL.

The chain recombines TRBV29-1 with TRBJ1-1; TCRdb indicates TRBD1, and absent DNA this call remains unverified. CDR3 length equals 11 residues. CDR1 and CDR2 (germline): SQVTM, ANQGSEA. The CDR3 protein is CSTGGNTEAFF.

The chain employs TRBV6-2 or TRBV6-3 and TRBJ2-7. The CDR3 totals 11 residues. The germline V gene encodes CDR1 MNHEY and CDR2 SVGEGT. The CDR3 is CASSYAYEQYF.

V gene TRBV5-1 combines with J gene TRBJ1-1; TCRdb gives TRBD1 as the D gene, but with no DNA this cannot be confirmed. The CDR3 has 17 residues. Germline-derived CDR1 and CDR2 are SGHRS and YFSETQ. The CDR3 here is CASSFRPGAVEDTEAFF.

This chain links TRBV7-3 with TRBJ2-7; TCRdb proposes TRBD1, but this gene call is untestable without DNA. The CDR3 totals 16 residues. Germline V gives CDR1 SGHTA, CDR2 FQGTGA. CDR3 sequence reads: CASSHAGQGFMYEQYF.

The chain links TRBV29-1 to TRBJ1-2. Germline V gene sequence: CDR1 SQVTM, CDR2 ANQGSEA. The CDR3 contains 12 residues. The CDR3 region is CSVEGNTYGYTF.

This chain uses TRBV11-3 with TRBJ1-1; the D call from TCRdb, TRBD1, cannot be confirmed without DNA. The germline V gene has CDR1 SGHNT and CDR2 YENEEA. The CDR3 loop spans 17 amino acids. CDR3 amino acids: CASSPRGQGPMNTEAFF.

V gene TRBV29-1 combines with J gene TRBJ2-6; TCRdb reports TRBD1, a call that lacks DNA to check it against. CDR1 SQVTM and CDR2 ANQGSEA come from the germline V gene. This CDR3 is built from 16 residues. The CDR3 loop reads CSVEGTAISGANVLTF.

This chain connects TRBV5-6 to TRBJ1-1; lacking DNA, the TRBD1 call made by TCRdb goes unchecked. There are 13 residues in the CDR3. Looked up from germline, CDR1 is SGHDT and CDR2 is YYEEEE. The CDR3 is CASSPTGDPEAFF.

The chain recombines TRBV9 with TRBJ1-1; TCRdb's D gene call, TRBD1, goes unchecked for lack of DNA. The CDR3 spans 18 residues. Germline V CDR1 and CDR2: SGDLS, YYNGEE. The CDR3 loop reads CASSENLEGDRDGTEAFF.

The chain employs TRBV20-1 and TRBJ2-1; the TCRdb D gene call, TRBD2, has no DNA to confirm it. Germline CDR1 and CDR2: DFQATT and SNEGSKA (reference sequence). The CDR3 totals 16 residues. This chain's CDR3 is CSARTPERGEVNEQFF.

The CDR3 here is CASGPGQASYEQYF. The chain carries TRBV12-5 and TRBJ2-7; TCRdb's assignment of TRBD1 cannot be checked, as there is no DNA. The CDR3 extends over 14 amino acids. Germline assignment: CDR1 LGHNT and CDR2 FRNRAP.

This chain connects TRBV4-2 to TRBJ2-2; TCRdb designates TRBD2, a call that cannot be tested without DNA. CDR3 size: 18 residues. CDR1 is LGHNA, CDR2 YNFKEQ, per germline. The CDR3 sequence: CASSPGTSGELNTGELFF.

V usage is TRBV12-3 or TRBV12-4 and J usage is TRBJ2-5. The CDR3 totals 13 residues. CDR3 in amino acids: CASSFGGPETQYF.

The chain has TRBV29-1 and TRBJ2-1; TCRdb proposes TRBD2, but this gene call is untestable without DNA. The CDR3 has 18 amino acids. Germline V lookup: CDR1 SQVTM, CDR2 ANQGSEA. The CDR3 sequence is CSARGVAGGPEGYNEQFF.

CDR3 region: CASKPPDNEQFF. J is TRBJ2-1 and V is TRBV11-2. In germline, CDR1 is SGHAT, CDR2 FQNNGV. The CDR3 covers 12 residues.

The chain employs TRBV29-1 and TRBJ2-1; without DNA, the TCRdb call of TRBD1 cannot be checked. Germline CDR1 is SQVTM and CDR2 is ANQGSEA. This CDR3 has 19 amino acids. CDR3 sequence: CSAPKQPRRQGVDYNEQFF.